The 5 T cell receptor beta chains below were found in one sample sequenced in a study of T-cell memory formation after mild COVID-19. A single record per CDR3 protein comes from TCRdb applying MiXCR to the 5' RACE reads. Among 350,000 or so distinct CDR3 sequences listed, around 20% were seen once. Sequencing was performed on PBMCs or a T cell subset sorted from them (not recorded which). These receptors were collected from an adult woman who had mild COVID-19 (a few samples of this study predate the infection). Cell type and time point are not known.

In this sample, this clonotype turned up a few times. V is TRBV6-5 and J is TRBJ1-3; D might be TRBD1 (6 bases). CDR3 size: 15 residues. V lost 0 bases and J lost 2, with 8 bases in between. CDR1 and CDR2 from the germline V gene are MNHEY and SVGAGI. CDR3 region: CASSYSKGAGNTIYF. The CDR3 DNA sequence: TGTGCCAGCAGTTACTCGAAGGGGGCTGGAAACACCATATATTTT.

This chain connects TRBV6-2 or TRBV6-3 to TRBJ2-7; D gene uncertain. V shed 7 bases and J shed 6 bases, with 10 bases lying between them. The CDR3 sequence is 11 residues long. The germline V gene encodes CDR1 MNHEY and CDR2 SVGEGT. CDR3 amino acids: CASTQGREQYF. The CDR3 region has the DNA TGTGCCAGCACTCAAGGGCGCGAGCAGTACTTC.

This clonotype was observed a few times. At one end, the junction sequence differs from germline, possibly due to a read error. The chain uses TRBV7-7 and TRBJ2-7, with 9 bases matching TRBD1. CDR1 SSHAT and CDR2 FNYEAQ come from the germline V gene (reference sequence). The CDR3 covers 15 residues. In nucleotides, the CDR3 is TGTGCTAGCAGCTTAGAGTGGACAGGGGCCTACGAGCAGTACTTC. Translating gives CASSLEWTGAYEQYF.

The V call is TRBV4-1, the J call TRBJ1-2; D perhaps matches TRBD1 (6 bases). Trimming took off 0 bases at V and 3 bases at J, with 14 bases between the two ends. The CDR3 covers 16 residues. Germline V gene data show CDR1 as MGHRA and CDR2 as YSYEKL. CDR3 nucleotides: TGCGCCAGCAGCCAAGATACGGGGGCAGGTCACTATGGCTACACCTTC. Translated, it gives CASSQDTGAGHYGYTF.

This clonotype was recorded at least ten times. The V call is TRBV7-4, the J call TRBJ2-2, with 7 bases that match TRBD1. The CDR3 is 16 residues long. The ends lost 2 bases at V and 4 bases at J; junction bases unmatched: 7. Per germline, CDR1 SGHVT and CDR2 SQSDAQ. DNA of the CDR3: TGTGCCAGCAGCTTAACCTGGGGACAGCTCACCGGGGAGCTGTTTTTT. Translation: CASSLTWGQLTGELFF.